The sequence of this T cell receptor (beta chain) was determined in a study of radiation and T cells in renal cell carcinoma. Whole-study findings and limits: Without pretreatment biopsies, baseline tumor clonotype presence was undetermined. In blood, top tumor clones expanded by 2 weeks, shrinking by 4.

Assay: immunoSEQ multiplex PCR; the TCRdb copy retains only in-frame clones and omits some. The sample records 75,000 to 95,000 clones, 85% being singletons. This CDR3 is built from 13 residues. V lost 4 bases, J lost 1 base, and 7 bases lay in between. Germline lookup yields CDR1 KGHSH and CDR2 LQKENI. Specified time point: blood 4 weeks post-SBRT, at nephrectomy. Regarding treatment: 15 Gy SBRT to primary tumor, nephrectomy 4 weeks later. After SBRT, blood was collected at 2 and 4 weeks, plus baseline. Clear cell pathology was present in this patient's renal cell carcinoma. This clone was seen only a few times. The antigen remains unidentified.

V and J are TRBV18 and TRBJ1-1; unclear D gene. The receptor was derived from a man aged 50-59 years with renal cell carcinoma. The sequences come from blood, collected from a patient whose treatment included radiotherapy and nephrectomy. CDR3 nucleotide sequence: TGTGCCAGCTCACGGGGTTCGAACACTGAAGCTTTCTTT. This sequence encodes CASSRGSNTEAFF.